This passage covers 15 T cell receptor beta chains from one sample sequenced in a study of shared clonotypes between healthy human individuals. Sequenced by immunoSEQ multiplex PCR; TCRdb stores in-frame clones only, minus some. The sample yields under 1,100,000 clones, 75% to 80% seen once. Material for sequencing was memory CD4+ T cells from PBMCs. Subset defined: CD45RA-negative fraction. The receptors originated from a man between 18 and 29 years old in good health. Some clones in this sample may be carry-over from other donors' samples.

J is TRBJ2-5 and V is TRBV19; 8 bases are a match to TRBD1. Germline V gives CDR1 LNHDA, CDR2 SQIVND (reference sequence). The CDR3 is 15 residues long. V gave up 1 base and J gave up 0 bases; unmatched junction bases: 1. CDR3 DNA: TGTGCCAGTAGTATAGGACAGGGGTACCAAGAGACCCAGTACTTC. Its protein product is CASSIGQGYQETQYF.

This chain connects TRBV5-1 to TRBJ2-7; 7 positions agree with TRBD2. Germline-derived CDR1 and CDR2 are SGHRS and YFSETQ. The V gene end was trimmed by 5 bases and the J gene end by 2 bases; junction bases not matched to a gene: 16. CDR3 length: 17 amino acids. DNA for the CDR3: TGCGCCAGCAGTGTGGGGGATTCTAGCGGAGCCGCCTACGAGCAGTACTTC. It is translated as CASSVGDSSGAAYEQYF.

The rearrangement links TRBV4-2 to TRBJ2-1; 9 nucleotides line up with TRBD2. V was pared by 0 bases and J by 2 bases, with 5 bases of the junction left unmatched. The CDR3 extends over 17 amino acids. In germline, CDR1 is LGHNA, CDR2 YNFKEQ. The CDR3 sequence: CASSQDPAGGAYNEQFF. The CDR3 DNA sequence: TGTGCCAGCAGCCAAGATCCCGCGGGGGGGGCCTACAATGAGCAGTTCTTC.

Details on this clone: Other nucleotide sequences from this sample produce the same CDR3. V usage is TRBV5-1 and J usage is TRBJ2-3, with TRBD1 identical over 7 bases. Germline CDR1 reads SGHRS; CDR2 reads YFSETQ. J was trimmed by 3 bases and V by 0 bases; bases with no gene match: 4. This CDR3 contains 15 residues. CDR3 loop: CASSLGQGSTDTQYF. DNA for the CDR3: TGCGCCAGCAGCTTGGGACAGGGCAGTACAGATACGCAGTATTTT.

This clone has more than one count but fewer than ten. The gene calls are TRBV5-1 and TRBJ2-7; perhaps TRBD2 as D (7 bases). Trimming took off 1 base at V and 4 bases at J, with 15 bases between the two ends. Germline lookup yields CDR1 SGHRS and CDR2 YFSETQ. The CDR3 extends over 15 amino acids. The DNA of the CDR3 is TGCGCCAGCAGCTTGATCCCGGGGGGCACATACGAGCAGTACTTC. The encoded protein is CASSLIPGGTYEQYF.

This chain connects TRBV2 to TRBJ2-1, with a weak D call TRBD2 (6 bases). The CDR3 consists of 15 residues. The V and J ends lost 6 bases and 5 bases respectively, with 17 bases between them. Germline values: CDR1 SNHLY, CDR2 FYNNEI. This chain's CDR3 is CASRGGTRKNNEQFF. For the CDR3, the DNA is TGTGCCAGCAGAGGAGGGACCCGCAAAAACAATGAGCAGTTCTTC.

The chain is built from TRBV5-6 and TRBJ2-7; 11 positions match TRBD1. V gave up 0 bases and J gave up 2 bases; unmatched junction bases: 4. The CDR3 spans 16 residues. The germline V gene encodes CDR1 SGHDT and CDR2 YYEEEE. Here the CDR3 reads CASSLGTGGRPYEQYF. The DNA for the CDR3 is TGTGCCAGCAGCTTGGGGACAGGGGGCAGGCCCTACGAGCAGTACTTC.

This rearrangement joins TRBV2 to TRBJ1-1; TRBD1 is a possible D gene (5 bases). Per germline, CDR1 SNHLY and CDR2 FYNNEI. V was shortened by 4 bases and J by 3 bases, with 15 bases between the two germline ends. CDR3 length: 15 amino acids. This CDR3 reads CASSVQGGSDTEAFF. The DNA for the CDR3 is TGTGCCAGCAGTGTCCAGGGCGGGTCGGACACTGAAGCTTTCTTT.

The chain is built from TRBV19 and TRBJ2-7, with D unclear. With 3 bases removed from V and 2 bases from J, the gap between germline ends came to 14 bases. There are 15 residues in the CDR3. CDR1 and CDR2 (germline): LNHDA, SQIVND (reference sequence). CDR3 amino acids: CASSISSVRTYEQYF. For the CDR3, the DNA is TGTGCCAGTAGTATTTCGTCAGTTAGGACCTACGAGCAGTACTTC.

The genes are TRBV19 and TRBJ2-5; D is ambiguous. The CDR3 is 12 residues long. From germline, CDR1 is LNHDA and CDR2 SQIVND (reference sequence). Trimming pared 8 bases from V and 3 bases from J, leaving 10 bases between. The CDR3 spells CASSAGEETQYF. CDR3 in DNA: TGTGCCAGTTCCGCAGGAGAAGAGACCCAGTACTTC.

V is TRBV5-1 and J is TRBJ2-5; D gene ambiguous. Germline CDR1 reads SGHRS; CDR2 reads YFSETQ. CDR3 length: 17 amino acids. V was clipped by 1 base and J by 5 bases, with 21 bases between them. The CDR3 reads CASSLSHLGGGSETQYF. The CDR3 region has the DNA TGCGCCAGCAGCTTGTCCCATCTAGGTGGCGGTTCGGAGACCCAGTACTTC.

This chain uses TRBV28 with TRBJ1-5; tentative D call: TRBD1 (6 bases). The CDR3 totals 15 residues. The V gene lost 2 bases and the J gene lost 3 bases, with 11 bases spanning the gap. Germline V gives CDR1 MDHEN, CDR2 SYDVKM. In nucleotides, the CDR3 is TGTGCCAGCAGTTTAAGTACAGGGACCAATCAGCCCCAGCATTTT. Protein product: CASSLSTGTNQPQHF.

This clone was detected only once. J is TRBJ1-1 and V is TRBV5-4, with 11 bases identical to TRBD1. CDR3 size: 15 residues. Germline lookup yields CDR1 SGHNT and CDR2 YYREEE (reference sequence). After removal of 4 bases from V and 0 bases from J, the junction contained 2 bases not matched to a gene. CDR3 region: CASSPGQGVNTEAFF. The CDR3 DNA reads TGTGCCAGCAGCCCGGGACAGGGGGTGAACACTGAAGCTTTCTTT.

The CDR3 sequence: CAWSPQQGAEAFF. DNA of the CDR3: TGTGCCTGGAGTCCCCAACAGGGGGCTGAAGCTTTCTTT. V gene TRBV30 combines with J gene TRBJ1-1; 8 positions agree with TRBD1. V shed 2 bases and J 6 bases; nucleotides not matched to a gene: 5. The CDR3 has 13 residues. Germline assignment: CDR1 GTSNPN and CDR2 SVGIG (reference sequence).

V is TRBV6-1 and J is TRBJ2-1; D assignment may be TRBD1 or TRBD2 (6 bases each). The CDR3 is 12 amino acids. V lost 6 bases, J lost 11 bases, and 14 bases lay in between. Germline loops: CDR1 MNHNS, CDR2 SASEGT. As DNA, the CDR3 is TGTGCCAGCAGCGGGGGCCAGGGCAAGCAGTTCTTC. It specifies CASSGGQGKQFF.